Reported below is one TCR beta chain. The data belong to a study of blood T cell repertoires in COVID-19. Looking at the study overall: Collection of acute and convalescent COVID-19 samples took place in the United States, Italy and Spain. Sources were T cells, B-cell-depleted T cells, or PBMCs; the material itself was cDNA or gDNA.

Authors' analysis steps: Amplification from reference gene primers served as the basis for estimated nucleated cell counts. Produced via immunoSEQ multiplex PCR; TCRdb's table is partial and in-frame only. V, J and clone size are taken as reported in that table, and D and trimming were inferred from the DNA itself. The data contain about 330,000 clones, about 87% of them seen just once; the ten biggest clones take up 9.5% to 10%. In Seattle, patients joined the study during active infection and were tracked longitudinally. Germline CDR1 SNHLY, CDR2 FYNNEI. This CDR3 region has 14 residues. V trimming: 8 bases; J trimming: 8 bases; junction bases outside the gene matches: 9.

Sample: peripheral blood. The chain carries TRBV2 and TRBJ1-4, with 9 bases identical to TRBD1. This TCR was recovered from a man aged 25-45 years with COVID-19, enrolled during active disease. CDR3 bases: TGTGCCAGCTCTTCCGGGACAGGGAGGGAAAAACTGTTTTTT. Translation: CASSSGTGREKLFF. Together with reference TRBV2 and TRBJ1-4, the CDR3 gives the full variable domain: EPEVTQTPSHQVTQMGQEVILRCVPISNHLYFYWYRQILGQKVEFLVSFYNNEISEKSEIFDDQFSVERPDGSNFTLKIRSTKLEDSAMYFCASSSGTGREKLFFGSGTQLSVL.